The 20 T cell receptor beta chains presented below share a single source sample, sequenced in a study of blood T cells in healthy people across ages. A second PCR, run for roughly 7 to 11 cycles, used a sample-barcoded 5' primer plus a J-beta primer mix. TCRdb re-called the 5' RACE reads with MiXCR, one entry per CDR3 protein. The repertoire holds about 1.8 million distinct CDR3 sequences, roughly 52% seen once, with 2.1% in the top ten. Sequencing input: blood. The source of these receptors is a woman between 35 and 50 years old in good health.

This clonotype showed up just a few times. This chain joins TRBV3-1 and TRBJ2-5; D not certain. The CDR3 spans 14 residues. Germline V gene sequence: CDR1 LGHDT, CDR2 YNNKEL (reference sequence). Trimming cost V 5 bases and J 5 bases, with 15 bases left between them. The CDR3 nucleotides are TGTGCCAGCAGCACCCCACCGCTCGAGGAGACCCAGTACTTC. This gives the protein CASSTPPLEETQYF.

This clonotype was seen a handful of times. V gene TRBV12-3 or TRBV12-4 combines with J gene TRBJ2-7, with D possibly TRBD2 on 6 matching bases. The CDR3 is 14 amino acids. Trimming left V 4 bases short and J 0 bases short, with 10 bases between. This CDR3 is CASSWDLRSYEQYF. The CDR3 DNA is TGTGCCAGCAGTTGGGACTTACGCTCCTACGAGCAGTACTTC.

This clonotype was picked up a small number of times. The gene calls are TRBV29-1 and TRBJ1-2; 8 positions agree with TRBD1. The V gene's germline CDR1 is SQVTM and CDR2 ANQGSEA. Trimming at V came to 7 bases and at J to 4 bases, leaving 5 bases not matched to a gene. This CDR3 has 12 amino acids. The CDR3 nucleotides read TGCAGCGCTGAGGACAGGGCCTATGGCTACACCTTC. Residues: CSAEDRAYGYTF.

The chain carries TRBV3-1 and TRBJ2-1, with 14 bases aligning to TRBD2. The V gene's germline CDR1 is LGHDT and CDR2 YNNKEL (reference sequence). This CDR3 is 18 amino acids long. Unmatched junction bases numbered 10, after V lost 5 bases and J lost 4 bases. CDR3 region: CASSTSEGLAGDYNEQFF. The CDR3 coding sequence is TGTGCCAGCAGCACCTCTGAGGGACTAGCGGGGGATTACAATGAGCAGTTCTTC.

The V gene is TRBV12-3 or TRBV12-4, the J gene TRBJ2-1; 7 bases line up with TRBD1. The end of the DNA fits TRBJ2-7 better, so the J call may be wrong. This CDR3 contains 13 residues. CDR3 sequence reads: CASHDRAYNEQYF. DNA for the CDR3: TGTGCCAGCCACGACAGGGCCTACAATGAGCAGTACTTC.

This clonotype was detected only a few times. V and J are TRBV6-2 or TRBV6-3 and TRBJ2-5; the match to TRBD1 covers 7 bases. The V and J ends lost 5 bases and 4 bases, in that order; junction bases with no gene match: 10. There are 15 residues in the CDR3. Per the germline V gene, CDR1 is MNHEY and CDR2 is SVGEGT. CDR3 loop: CASSNRDSLRETQYF. The CDR3 DNA reads TGTGCCAGCAGTAACCGGGACAGCCTTCGAGAGACCCAGTACTTC.

The chain links TRBV12-3 or TRBV12-4 to TRBJ2-1; D is perhaps TRBD2 (5 bases). The CDR3 runs 14 residues. Between the trimmed V and J ends, which lost 7 bases and 9 bases, there was a span of 19 bases. The CDR3 reads CASNSGLDRGEQFF. DNA of the CDR3: TGTGCCAGCAATTCCGGACTCGACCGGGGTGAGCAGTTCTTC.

The genes are TRBV5-6 and TRBJ1-1; D is uncertain. Germline CDR1 reads SGHDT; CDR2 reads YYEEEE. This CDR3 has 12 residues. V lost 4 bases to trimming and J lost 11 bases, with 15 bases between them. The CDR3 bases are TGTGCCAGCAGCGTTCCAGACGGACGGGCTTTCTTT. Its translation: CASSVPDGRAFF.

The CDR3 here is CASSSRLAGGYKQYF. DNA of the CDR3: TGCGCCAGCAGCTCCAGACTAGCGGGGGGGTACAAGCAGTACTTC. This chain links TRBV5-1 with TRBJ2-7; 14 bases align to TRBD2. With 3 bases clipped from V and 8 bases from J, the junction kept 7 bases outside the gene matches. Per germline, CDR1 SGHRS and CDR2 YFSETQ. The CDR3 has 15 residues.

This chain connects TRBV6-2 or TRBV6-3 to TRBJ2-4; 7 bases map to TRBD1. V lost 5 bases and J lost 2; bases outside the gene matches: 3. Germline V gene sequence: CDR1 MNHEY, CDR2 SVGEGT. The CDR3 runs 14 residues. The CDR3 loop reads CASSVDRTKNIQYF. CDR3 nucleotides: TGTGCCAGCAGTGTGGACAGGACCAAAAACATTCAGTACTTC.

The chain combines TRBV3-1 with TRBJ2-1; D is unresolved. CDR1 is LGHDT and CDR2 is YNNKEL in the germline V gene (reference sequence). V dropped 7 bases and J dropped 6 bases, with 10 bases sitting between them. The CDR3 runs to 12 residues. Written as DNA, the CDR3 is TGTGCCAGCATGGCTAGTGGCAATGAGCAGTTCTTC. Translating gives CASMASGNEQFF.

The rearrangement joins TRBV29-1 to TRBJ2-7, with D unclear. The germline CDR1 and CDR2 sequences are SQVTM and ANQGSEA. Between the trimmed V and J ends, which lost 7 bases and 7 bases, there was a span of 20 bases. This CDR3 region has 13 residues. CDR3 coding DNA: TGCAGCGCTACGAAAATGGGGAATGATGAGCAGTACTTC. Protein product: CSATKMGNDEQYF.

The CDR3 nucleotides read TGCAGTGCCAAGAGGGGGTCAGGGCAAGAGACCCAGTACTTC. Its protein product is CSAKRGSGQETQYF. V and J are TRBV20-1 and TRBJ2-5, with D tentatively TRBD1 (6 bases). Germline V gene data show CDR1 as DFQATT and CDR2 as SNEGSKA (reference sequence). Trimming pared 6 bases from V and 2 bases from J, leaving 16 bases between. This CDR3 spans 14 amino acids.

The gene calls are TRBV18 and TRBJ2-5; either TRBD1 or TRBD2 may supply D (5 bases each). The V and J ends lost 5 bases and 5 bases respectively, with 15 bases between them. This CDR3 region has 14 residues. CDR1 and CDR2 (germline): KGHSH, LQKENI. The CDR3 nucleotides read TGTGCCAGCTCAGGAGAGGGGAGACGGGAGACCCAGTACTTC. Protein sequence: CASSGEGRRETQYF.

V usage is TRBV20-1 and J usage is TRBJ2-1; 10 nucleotides align to TRBD2. V shed 6 bases, J shed 8 bases, and the junction held 13 bases outside the gene matches. Germline V CDR1 and CDR2: DFQATT, SNEGSKA (reference sequence). The CDR3 is made up of 15 amino acids. CDR3 DNA: TGCAGTGCCCGACACAGCGGGGGGGCTAAGGATGAGCAGTTCTTC. Protein product: CSARHSGGAKDEQFF.

The chain carries TRBV13 and TRBJ2-7; 9 nucleotides line up with TRBD1. Trimming cost V 4 bases and J 2 bases; bases outside gene matches: 9. Per germline, CDR1 PRHDT and CDR2 FYEKMQ (reference sequence). CDR3 length equals 16 residues. The CDR3 coding sequence is TGTGCCAGCAGCTACAACAGGGGGCGCGGGCCCTACGAGCAGTACTTC. Translation gives CASSYNRGRGPYEQYF. Complete variable domain (other parts from reference TRBV13 and TRBJ2-7): AAGVIQSPRHLIKEKRETATLKCYPIPRHDTVYWYQQGPGQDPQFLISFYEKMQSDKGSIPDRFSAQQFSDYHSELNMSSLELGDSALYFCASSYNRGRGPYEQYFGPGTRLTVT.

The chain uses TRBV6-5 and TRBJ1-5, with 7 bases matching TRBD1. The trim removed 4 bases at V and 4 bases at J, leaving 7 bases unmatched. CDR3 size: 15 residues. CDR1 and CDR2 (germline): MNHEY, SVGAGI. The CDR3 reads CASSLQGVANQPQHF. CDR3 bases: TGTGCCAGCAGTTTGCAGGGGGTTGCTAATCAGCCCCAGCATTTT.

This clonotype has more than one count but fewer than ten. The chain recombines TRBV20-1 with TRBJ2-7, with D perhaps matching TRBD1 (6 bases). Per the germline V gene, CDR1 is DFQATT and CDR2 is SNEGSKA (reference sequence). The CDR3 extends over 11 amino acids. Deletions cut 7 bases from V and 6 bases from J, with 13 bases between. The DNA for the CDR3 is TGCAGTGACCAAGGGGGTCGCGAGCAGTACTTC. Amino acid sequence: CSDQGGREQYF.

The chain uses TRBV4-1 and TRBJ2-7, with D possibly being TRBD1 (5 bases). The V and J ends lost 4 bases and 0 bases respectively, with 19 bases between them. This CDR3 comprises 17 residues. Germline values: CDR1 MGHRA, CDR2 YSYEKL. DNA of the CDR3: TGCGCCAGCAGCCCCTCTGGAGACAGCCCGAGCTCCTACGAGCAGTACTTC. Protein product: CASSPSGDSPSSYEQYF.

This chain links TRBV3-1 with TRBJ2-5; D gene uncertain. Germline V gene sequence: CDR1 LGHDT, CDR2 YNNKEL (reference sequence). CDR3 length: 15 residues. V shed 1 base and J shed 3 bases, with 12 bases lying between them. The CDR3 loop reads CASSQGLLTEETQYF. For the CDR3, the DNA is TGTGCCAGCAGCCAAGGTCTCCTCACCGAAGAGACCCAGTACTTC.